These T cell receptor beta chains were read from a single sample in a study of regulatory T cells in long-lasting Graves disease. TCRdb re-called the multiplex PCR reads through MiXCR, storing one row per CDR3 protein. Among 500,000 or so distinct CDR3 sequences listed, less than 15% were seen once. This sample was shared with a second study, whose subject was T cells in Graves' hyperthyroidism and ophthalmopathy.

Sequenced material: peripheral blood mononuclear cells (PBMCs), taken at new diagnosis, from a patient treated with antithyroid drugs. These receptors all come from a woman in her fifties or sixties with Graves disease. Each CDR3 is given with its conserved first and last residue. The D gene is left open where the match is weak. Clone size is stated in some rows and not others, as once, few, many or a class when expanded.

NA,TRBD1,TRBJ1-6,TRBV9,TGTGCCAGCAGCGTAGATGGAGGGGGCAGGGGAGGGTCACCCCTCCACTTT,CASSVDGGGRGGSPLHF
NA,NA,TRBJ2-1,TRBV3-1,TGTGCCAGCAGCCAAACCTCCTCACTACAATGGAATGAGCAGTTCTTC,CASSQTSSLQWNEQFF
NA,NA,TRBJ2-1,TRBV30,TGTGCCAGTAGCGGGACAGGGTATCGCAGTGAGCAGTTCTTC,CASSGTGYRSEQFF
many,NA,TRBJ2-5,TRBV29-1,TGCAGCGTTGTCGCAGGCTGGAGGGAGACCCAGTACTTC,CSVVAGWRETQYF
once,TRBD1,TRBJ2-3,TRBV4-1,TGCGCCAGCAGCCAACAAGAGACAGGGGTGATAGATACGCAGTATTTT,CASSQQETGVIDTQYF
NA,NA,TRBJ1-1,TRBV4-1,TGCGCCAGCAGCCAAGTCAGGGGTATCACTGAAGCTTTCTTT,CASSQVRGITEAFF
many,TRBD2,TRBJ2-1,TRBV3-1,TGTGCCAGCAAAGGGACTAGCGGGCCGTACAATGAGCAGTTCTTC,CASKGTSGPYNEQFF
many,NA,TRBJ1-5,TRBV10-3,TGTGCCATCAGCCCAGGGTTGGGGCGTTATAGCAATCAGCCCCAGCATTTT,CAISPGLGRYSNQPQHF
many,NA,TRBJ2-5,TRBV6-9,TGTGCCAGCAGTTACGGAGGGGAGGAGACCCAGTACTTC,CASSYGGEETQYF
few,NA,TRBJ2-6,TRBV29-1,TGCAGCGTTGAAGGGACGGAAGACTCTGGGGCCAACGTCCTGACTTTC,CSVEGTEDSGANVLTF
NA,TRBD1,TRBJ1-4,TRBV20-1,TGCAGTGCTAGGACAGGGGGCCATGAAAAACTGTTTTTT,CSARTGGHEKLFF
many,NA,TRBJ1-6,TRBV6-1,TGTGCCAGCAGAGCAGGGGAAAGGAGTTCACCCCTCCACTTT,CASRAGERSSPLHF
few,TRBD2,TRBJ2-1,TRBV4-2,TGTGCCAGCAGACCGTTAGCGGGGAGCTCCTACAATGAGCAGTTCTTC,CASRPLAGSSYNEQFF
few,NA,TRBJ2-7,TRBV4-1,TGCGCCAGCAGCCAAGAAACCCTCTACGAGCAGTACTTC,CASSQETLYEQYF
few,NA,TRBJ1-3,TRBV28,TGTGCCAGCAGTCCCACAGACAGAAAAATCTCTGGAAACACCATATATTTT,CASSPTDRKISGNTIYF
many,TRBD1,TRBJ2-7,TRBV20-1,TGCAGTGCTAGGAACAGGGGCGCTACCTCCTACGAGCAGTACTTC,CSARNRGATSYEQYF
NA,NA,TRBJ2-2,TRBV6-1,TGTGCCAGCAGGTCCGGGTCCCTGAACACCGGGGAGCTGCTTTTT,CASRSGSLNTGELLF
NA,TRBD1,TRBJ1-2,TRBV5-1,TGCGCCAGCAGCTCCAATTTACAAACAGGGGGCGGTAGCTATGGCTACACCTTC,CASSSNLQTGGGSYGYTF
NA,NA,TRBJ2-1,TRBV7-3,TGTGCCAGCAGCAATGGGGGGCGTCTCGGCAATGAGCAGTTCTTC,CASSNGGRLGNEQFF
few,NA,TRBJ2-4,TRBV28,TGTGCCAGCAGTTTATCGGGTCGAGCCAAAAACATTCAGTACTTC,CASSLSGRAKNIQYF
many,NA,TRBJ2-3,TRBV10-3,TGTGCCATCAGTGAGTCCCAGGGGACAGATACGCAGTATTTT,CAISESQGTDTQYF
many,NA,TRBJ2-7,TRBV7-3,TGTGCCAGCAGCTTAACGGCTAGCCGTTCCTACGAGCAGTACTTC,CASSLTASRSYEQYF
few,NA,TRBJ1-5,TRBV6-2/TRBV6-3,TGTGCCAGCAGGTTGGGGGGAACAGATCAGCCCCAGCATTTT,CASRLGGTDQPQHF
NA,NA,TRBJ1-2,TRBV7-2,TGTGCCAGCAGCTCCAAGAGACAGCTCAACTATGGCTACACCTTC,CASSSKRQLNYGYTF
NA,NA,TRBJ2-2,TRBV5-1,TGCGCCAGCAGCTTGTGGGGGACTTCAACCGGGGAGCTGTTTTTT,CASSLWGTSTGELFF
few,NA,TRBJ1-6,TRBV25-1,TGTGCCAGCAGTGACCAACCCCTGCAGGACGATAATTCACCCCTCCACTTT,CASSDQPLQDDNSPLHF
many,NA,TRBJ1-1,TRBV6-1,TGTGCCAGCAGTGAAGCGGAAGCCACTGAAGCTTTCTTT,CASSEAEATEAFF
many,NA,TRBJ1-4,TRBV6-1,TGTGCCAGCAGCCAGGAGGGGGGTTCTAATGAAAAACTGTTTTTT,CASSQEGGSNEKLFF
few,NA,TRBJ1-3,TRBV6-1,TGTGCCAGCAGTCAATATTCGGGCTCTGGAAACACCATATATTTT,CASSQYSGSGNTIYF
few,NA,TRBJ1-6,TRBV7-6,TGTGCCAGCAGCGATGCGGGCCCAATTTCACCCCTCCACTTT,CASSDAGPISPLHF
many,TRBD2,TRBJ2-7,TRBV7-9,TGTGCCAGCAGCTCAGAACCTTTCGGGACTAGCGATTTCTACGAGCAGTACTTC,CASSSEPFGTSDFYEQYF
many,NA,TRBJ2-1,TRBV5-1,TGCGCCAGCAGCTTGGCCGCGACAGGCGGATACAATGAGCAGTTCTTC,CASSLAATGGYNEQFF
NA,NA,TRBJ2-1,TRBV6-1,TGTGCCAGCAGGGAAAAACCCCGAGACATTGAGCAGTTCTTC,CASREKPRDIEQFF
many,NA,TRBJ2-7,TRBV6-2/TRBV6-3,TGTGCCAGCAGTCACTCCGGGACACCCTCCTACGAGCAGTACTTC,CASSHSGTPSYEQYF
once,TRBD2,TRBJ2-3,TRBV25-1,TGTGCCAGCAGTGAATTGGGGACTAGCGGGGCCACTAGCACAGATACGCAGTATTTT,CASSELGTSGATSTDTQYF
many,NA,TRBJ1-5,TRBV28,TGTGCCAGCAGTTTTGAGTTGGGCAATCAGCCCCAGCATTTT,CASSFELGNQPQHF
many,TRBD1,TRBJ1-5,TRBV2,TGTGCCAGCACCCTCGACAGGGGCAATCAGCCCCAGCATTTT,CASTLDRGNQPQHF
NA,NA,TRBJ1-6,TRBV18,TGTGCCAGCTCACCACTCGCCGAACGTTCACCCCTCCACTTT,CASSPLAERSPLHF
many,NA,TRBJ1-1,TRBV11-2,TGTGCCAGCAGCTTAGAAAGGGGCAGAGGGAACACTGAAGCTTTCTTT,CASSLERGRGNTEAFF
many,NA,TRBJ1-1,TRBV4-1,TGCGCCAGCAGCCGGGGGGGGGCGTTCACTGAAGCTTTCTTT,CASSRGGAFTEAFF
NA,NA,TRBJ2-7,TRBV5-1,TGCGCCAGCAGCTTGTATGGGGGGTTCTCCTACGAGCAGTACTTC,CASSLYGGFSYEQYF
NA,TRBD1,TRBJ1-4,TRBV6-1,TGTGCCAGCAGAGGACAGGGGGCTGCAACTAATGAAAAACTGTTTTTT,CASRGQGAATNEKLFF
many,TRBD2,TRBJ2-7,TRBV6-1,TGTGCCAGCAGTACCGTGGGAGGGCCCTACGAGCAGTACTTC,CASSTVGGPYEQYF
many,TRBD2,TRBJ2-1,TRBV7-3,TGTGCCAGCAGCCCCAACCTAGCGGGGTACAATGAGCAGTTCTTC,CASSPNLAGYNEQFF
many,NA,TRBJ1-1,TRBV28,TGTGCCAGCAGAAGGACAGCGAACACTGAAGCTTTCTTT,CASRRTANTEAFF
NA,NA,TRBJ2-7,TRBV28,TGTGCCAGCAGTTTAGGGGCGGGGGCCCTCAGAGGAGCACAGTACTTC,CASSLGAGALRGAQYF
many,TRBD2,TRBJ2-7,TRBV18,TGTGCCAGCTCATCAGGGACTAGCGGGAACTACGAGCAGTACTTC,CASSSGTSGNYEQYF
NA,TRBD1,TRBJ2-7,TRBV9,TGTGCCAGCAGCGCCACGACAGGGGGCTACGAGCAGTACTTC,CASSATTGGYEQYF
many,TRBD2,TRBJ2-1,TRBV2,TGTGCCAGCAGTCCGACTAGCGTCAATGAGCAGTTCTTC,CASSPTSVNEQFF
NA,NA,TRBJ2-3,TRBV7-2,TGTGCCAGCAGCTTCTCTCAGGGGTCCTACGAGCGGTACTTC,CASSFSQGSYERYF
many,NA,TRBJ2-3,TRBV24-1,TGTGCCACCAGTGATTTGCAAGACGACCGCACAGATACGCAGTATTTT,CATSDLQDDRTDTQYF
many,TRBD2,TRBJ2-3,TRBV7-8,TGTGCCAGCAGCTTAGGGGGACTAGCGGGAGTACAAGATACGCAGTATTTT,CASSLGGLAGVQDTQYF
NA,NA,TRBJ2-1,TRBV18,TGTGCCAGCTCACTGGGCCTTACGGGGAATGAGCAGTTCTTC,CASSLGLTGNEQFF
few,NA,TRBJ1-4,TRBV4-1,TGCGCCAGCAGCCAAGATTCGGGCAGCCTTAATGAAAAACTGTTTTTT,CASSQDSGSLNEKLFF